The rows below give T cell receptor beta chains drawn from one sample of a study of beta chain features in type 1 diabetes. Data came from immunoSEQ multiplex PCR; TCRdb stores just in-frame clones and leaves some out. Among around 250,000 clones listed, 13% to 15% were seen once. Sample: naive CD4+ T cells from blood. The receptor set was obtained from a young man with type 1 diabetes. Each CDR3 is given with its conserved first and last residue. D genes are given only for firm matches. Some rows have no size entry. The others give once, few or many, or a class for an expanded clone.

CDR3nt: TGTGCCACCAGCAGAGATCGGGGAAGCTCTGGAAACACCATATATTTT
CDR3aa: CATSRDRGSSGNTIYF
abundance: few
d_gene: NA
j_gene: TRBJ1-3
v_gene: TRBV15

CDR3nt: TGTGCCAGCAGCTTACGGACTAGGGTCGATGAGCAGTTCTTC
CDR3aa: CASSLRTRVDEQFF
abundance: NA
d_gene: TRBD2
j_gene: TRBJ2-1
v_gene: TRBV5-4

CDR3nt: TGTGCCCACGACAGGGGGAGTCAGCCCCAGCATTTT
CDR3aa: CAHDRGSQPQHF
abundance: few
d_gene: TRBD1
j_gene: TRBJ1-5
v_gene: TRBV9

CDR3nt: TGCAGCGTCCGTGACACGAACACTGAAGCTTTCTTT
CDR3aa: CSVRDTNTEAFF
abundance: many
d_gene: NA
j_gene: TRBJ1-1
v_gene: TRBV29-1

CDR3nt: TGTGCCAGCAGCTTAGGGCGGGCGGAGACCCAGTACTTC
CDR3aa: CASSLGRAETQYF
abundance: few
d_gene: NA
j_gene: TRBJ2-5
v_gene: TRBV7-8

CDR3nt: TGTGCCAGCAGCCAAGGGACGACAGGGGGAGTGGATACGCAGTATTTT
CDR3aa: CASSQGTTGGVDTQYF
abundance: NA
d_gene: TRBD1
j_gene: TRBJ2-3
v_gene: TRBV14

CDR3nt: TGTGCCAGCCAGAATCTAGCGGGTAGCACAGATACGCAGTATTTT
CDR3aa: CASQNLAGSTDTQYF
abundance: NA
d_gene: TRBD2
j_gene: TRBJ2-3
v_gene: TRBV4-2

CDR3nt: TGTGCCAGCAGCTTGGATCGGGCGGGAGGGCCTGAGACCCAGTACTTC
CDR3aa: CASSLDRAGGPETQYF
abundance: few
d_gene: TRBD2
j_gene: TRBJ2-5
v_gene: TRBV5-4

CDR3nt: TGCGCCAGCAGCTTCGGGACAGTCGAGCAGTACTTC
CDR3aa: CASSFGTVEQYF
abundance: NA
d_gene: TRBD1
j_gene: TRBJ2-7
v_gene: TRBV5-1

CDR3nt: TGTGCCAGCAGTCCCCCAGGGGTTCCCGGGGAGCTGTTTTTT
CDR3aa: CASSPPGVPGELFF
abundance: NA
d_gene: NA
j_gene: TRBJ2-2
v_gene: TRBV6-5

CDR3nt: TGTGCCAGCAGTGCCGGACAGGGGGCAGGGGAGACCCAGTACTTC
CDR3aa: CASSAGQGAGETQYF
abundance: few
d_gene: TRBD1
j_gene: TRBJ2-5
v_gene: TRBV6-1

CDR3nt: TGTGCCAGCAGCTTAATCCCCACGAGCTCCTACGAGCAGTACTTC
CDR3aa: CASSLIPTSSYEQYF
abundance: NA
d_gene: NA
j_gene: TRBJ2-7
v_gene: TRBV7-2

CDR3nt: TGTGCCAGCAGCCAGCCGGGACATGTGACCGGGGAGCTGTTTTTT
CDR3aa: CASSQPGHVTGELFF
abundance: NA
d_gene: NA
j_gene: TRBJ2-2
v_gene: TRBV14

CDR3nt: TGTGCCAGCAGGGGGACAGGGGGTCGGGGCACTGAAGCTTTCTTT
CDR3aa: CASRGTGGRGTEAFF
abundance: few
d_gene: TRBD1
j_gene: TRBJ1-1
v_gene: TRBV2

CDR3nt: TGTGCCAGCAGCCCCTCGGGAGTAAGGACAGATACGCAGTATTTT
CDR3aa: CASSPSGVRTDTQYF
abundance: NA
d_gene: NA
j_gene: TRBJ2-3
v_gene: TRBV7-2

CDR3nt: TGTGCCAGCAGTATACAGGAATACGAGCAGTACTTC
CDR3aa: CASSIQEYEQYF
abundance: NA
d_gene: NA
j_gene: TRBJ2-7
v_gene: TRBV2

CDR3nt: TGTGCCAGCTCATTTGACAGCGAGGAGGAGACCCAGTACTTC
CDR3aa: CASSFDSEEETQYF
abundance: NA
d_gene: NA
j_gene: TRBJ2-5
v_gene: TRBV7-2

CDR3nt: TGCGCCAGCAGCCAACTAATAAATAGCAATCAGCCCCAGCATTTT
CDR3aa: CASSQLINSNQPQHF
abundance: NA
d_gene: NA
j_gene: TRBJ1-5
v_gene: TRBV4-3

CDR3nt: TGTGCCAGCAGCCAACGCTATAGCAATCAGCCCCAGCATTTT
CDR3aa: CASSQRYSNQPQHF
abundance: NA
d_gene: NA
j_gene: TRBJ1-5
v_gene: TRBV4-2

CDR3nt: TGTGCCAGCAGACACCCAGGTCTGAACACTGAAGCTTTCTTT
CDR3aa: CASRHPGLNTEAFF
abundance: few
d_gene: NA
j_gene: TRBJ1-1
v_gene: TRBV6-5

CDR3nt: TGTGCCAGCAGCTTAAGCTCCCCTCCTCGGGGATTAACTGAAGCTTTCTTT
CDR3aa: CASSLSSPPRGLTEAFF
abundance: few
d_gene: NA
j_gene: TRBJ1-1
v_gene: TRBV7-3

CDR3nt: TGTGCCAGCAGTTTCAGAGATACGCAGTATTTT
CDR3aa: CASSFRDTQYF
abundance: NA
d_gene: NA
j_gene: TRBJ2-3
v_gene: TRBV27

CDR3nt: TGTGCCAGCAGCTCCAGACAGGGGACAGATACGCAGTATTTT
CDR3aa: CASSSRQGTDTQYF
abundance: NA
d_gene: TRBD1
j_gene: TRBJ2-3
v_gene: TRBV5-4